Given below is one T cell receptor (beta chain) in context. Its cognate antigen has yet to be identified. The junction shows a germline mismatch at one end, possibly a read error. Total RNA and DNA were co-extracted without cell sorting from roughly 20-30 mg of bulk tissue using the AllPrep DNA/RNA mini kit. Between late 2015 and early 2016, about five patients in China with histopathologically diagnosed primary liver carcinoma had their tumors surgically resected. Patients had chronic HBV infection and were treatment-naive at sampling. Five spatially separated regions were sampled from each tumor: the superior, inferior, left-lateral and right-lateral poles, plus the tumor centre. Histology showed that every tumor sample contained more than 80% viable tumor cells. Pieces of fresh tumor and adjacent tissue were cut in half, with one half kept in RNAlater at -80 degrees C and the other half sent for histology.

These data are taken from a study of tumor-infiltrating lymphocytes in primary liver carcinoma (dated by TCRdb to about 2017). With regard to the full study: Of the five patients, three men and two women aged 30 to 69 years, four had hepatocellular carcinoma and one had combined HCC and intrahepatic cholangiocarcinoma. Tumors of the five patients were stage T1-T3 N0M0 with maximum diameters of 4.2 to 10 cm. Each sample produced roughly 3.65 to 7.13 million productive TCRbeta reads, and read depth showed no significant difference between tissue types. For each liver tumor, the study sampled five regions along with adjacent normal tissue and blood, and applied TCRbeta repertoire sequencing, expression microarrays and whole-exome sequencing. A total of roughly 35 specimens from 5 patients went through TCRbeta repertoire sequencing, namely 25 tumor regions, 5 adjacent noncancerous liver tissues and 5 peripheral blood samples. Agilent mRNA microarray profiling was performed on the 25 tumor region samples to relate TCRbeta repertoire diversity to the local molecular phenotype. Reproducibility between technical replicate repertoires was high, with correlation coefficients above 0.95 and mean shared-clone rates approximately 0.91. The study at large found these results: Only the TCR beta chain was sequenced, which likely underestimates true repertoire diversity because unpaired alpha chains were not captured. Because the samples were bulk and unsorted, CD4+ and CD8+ T cell repertoires could not be compared. Only a few patients were included in the study, and the authors note that the findings should be validated in a larger study. Repertoire overlap was found to be higher between tumor regions (mean approximately 36%) than between tumor-adjacent (approximately 17%) or tumor-blood (around 15%) pairs, consistent with antigen-driven expansion. Compared with blood, tumors had a significantly larger share of the repertoire taken up by the top 250 clones (p = 0.039). Only about 7-25% of top clones were found in all five regions of a tumor, suggesting spatial heterogeneity of tumor-infiltrating T cells.

The germline V gene specifies LGHNA as CDR1 and YSLEER as CDR2. The CDR3 runs 14 amino acids, cysteine and phenylalanine included. The retained sequence is limited to the CDR3, 42 bases, with the frame set at the first base. Using a constant-region primer and ProtoScript II reverse transcriptase, TCRbeta-specific cDNA was reverse-transcribed from roughly 460 ng total RNA. Three nested multiplex PCR rounds, following a slightly modified ARM-PCR procedure, were used to build the TCRbeta libraries. Each of the first two PCR rounds ran for about 10 cycles and used multiplex TRBV1-TRBV30 forward primers together with a Cbeta reverse primer. Sample barcodes and Illumina adapters were attached in a final 25-cycle PCR using Deep VentR polymerase. Before sequencing, amplicons between 200 and 500 bp were purified from gel using a QIAquick gel extraction kit. TCRbeta amplicons were sequenced on an Illumina HiSeq 2500 with 250-bp paired-end reads. As for the original processing: To recover full CDR3 sequences, reads were quality-trimmed using Trimmomatic v0.33 and paired reads were then merged using FLASH v1.2.11. MiGEC v1.2.1b assigned V, D and J germline segments to the rearranged TCRbeta sequences. Clonotype statistics and Shannon-Wiener diversity indices were computed with VDJtools v1.0.0. To cut down on sampling bias, every analysis after diversity analysis relied on just the 250 most abundant clonotypes from each sample. TCRdb reprocessed the public reads (quality trimming at Q25 with fastp, clone calling with MiXCR) and kept in-frame beta chains. For every CDR3 protein sequence, its rows merge into one entry that carries the most common genes and DNA. Here the V and J calls rest on TCRdb's processing, not on the authors' analysis. Across this sample there are some 180,000 distinct CDR3 sequences, with around 85% seen only once. Of the sample, 15% to 20% falls within the top ten clones.

Source material: tumor tissue from primary liver carcinoma. The source is a man aged 35-49 years with primary liver carcinoma and hepatitis B virus infection. The chain couples TRBV4-3 to TRBJ1-1; no D gene call is confident. This receptor has the CDR3 CAISEDRGNTEAFF. The nucleotides are TGTGCCATCAGCGAAGATCGGGGGAACACTGAAGCTTTCTTT.